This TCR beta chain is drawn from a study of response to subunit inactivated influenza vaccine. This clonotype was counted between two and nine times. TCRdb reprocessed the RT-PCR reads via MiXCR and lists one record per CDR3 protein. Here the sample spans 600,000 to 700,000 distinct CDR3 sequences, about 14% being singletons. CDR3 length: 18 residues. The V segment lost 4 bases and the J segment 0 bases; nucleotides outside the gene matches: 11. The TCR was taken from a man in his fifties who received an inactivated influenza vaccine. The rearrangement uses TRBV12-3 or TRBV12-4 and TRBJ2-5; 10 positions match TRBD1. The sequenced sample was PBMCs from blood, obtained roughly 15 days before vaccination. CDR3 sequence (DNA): TGTGCCAGCAGTTCGGGACAGGGGCACCTCATTTACCAAGAGACCCAGTACTTC. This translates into CASSSGQGHLIYQETQYF.